The entry below gives a single T cell receptor beta chain sequence along with its context. What this receptor recognizes is not known. No base qualities exist here, and no much larger clone lies one base off it. The data were obtained in a study of blood T cell repertoires in COVID-19 (dated by TCRdb to 2018 to 2020). A note on the overall study: Samples covering the acute and convalescent phases of COVID-19 were provided by collaborators in the United States, Italy and Spain. The prospective study material was composed of cDNA or gDNA derived from T cells, B-cell-depleted T cells, or PBMCs. Subjects who had been exposed to COVID-19, were actively infected with it, or had recovered from it provided the deeply sampled blood TCRbeta repertoires that made up the dataset. The repertoires were released in a freely available public database intended as a resource for research on the immune response to SARS-CoV-2. The samples were drawn from the first 160 participants of the ongoing ImmuneRACE study and from 1,254 subjects provided by 6 global collaborators. Nearly every sample came with metadata listing a de-identified subject ID, COVID-19 status, age in years and sex. Where available, HLA class I and class II types were obtained from metadata supplied by the sample provider rather than from assay-based typing.

TCRbeta CDR3 regions were amplified from genomic DNA using the immunoSEQ Assay, a bias-controlled multiplex PCR. Per the source publication's procedure: Within the assay, amplification of reference gene primers was used to estimate how many nucleated cells each sample contained. To quantify the absolute abundance of each unique TCRbeta CDR3 rearrangement, sequence reads were collapsed and filtered. For each sample, productive Simpson clonality was calculated as the square root of Simpson's diversity index across productive rearrangements. TCRdb stores this immuneACCESS table with in-frame sequences only. Part of the clones is absent; in the studies checked, under half of the shortfall reflects unresolved V genes, and no reason is known for the rest. Clonal size and the V and J genes are those of that table, whereas D and trimming came from the DNA. Present in this sample are roughly 45,000 clones, over 75% of which were seen just once. The top ten clones comprise less than 3% of the sample.

General conclusions and limits of the study: The quantity of clinical and demographic metadata differed by source and by participant and was supplied without curation.

In Seattle, one collaborating source enrolled patients while the infection was active and tracked those patients longitudinally over the course of disease. Collaborating institutions collected whole blood in K2EDTA tubes following their own protocols. Collaborator samples were shipped for TCRbeta analysis as frozen whole blood, isolated PBMCs, or DNA extracted from either sample type. Measured from the cysteine to the phenylalanine, the CDR3 is 16 residues long. The retained sequence is limited to the CDR3, 48 bases, with the frame set at the first base. Unmatched junction bases come to 11, with V trimmed by 2 bases and J by 9 bases. The germline V gene supplies CDR1 MGHRA and CDR2 YSYEKL.

The sequenced material came from peripheral blood. This sequence uses TRBV4-1 and TRBJ1-4, with TRBD1 identical over 8 junction bases. This receptor was obtained from an elderly woman with COVID-19, enrolled during active disease. Here the CDR3 is given as CASSQLRTGSKKKLFF. The nucleotide sequence reads as follows: TGCGCCAGCAGCCAACTCAGGACAGGGAGTAAGAAAAAACTGTTTTTT.